The sample holds many counts of the clone carrying this T cell receptor beta chain. The source material, RNA transcripts, was used to amplify TCR beta CDR3 regions. The TCR CDR3 was amplified in a first-round RT-PCR using the HTBI primer set. MiXCR, run by TCRdb on the multiplex PCR reads, gives a single entry per CDR3 protein. The sample consists of approximately 630,000 distinct CDR3 sequences, about 16% of them appearing once. The entry originates in a study of T cells in Graves' hyperthyroidism and ophthalmopathy. Germline loops: CDR1 SGHTA, CDR2 FQGTGA. V was shortened by 5 bases and J by 4 bases, with 20 bases between the two germline ends. The CDR3 length is 17 residues. These patients, aged 18 to 65, had recently diagnosed hyperthyroidism lasting under 2 months.

The chain employs TRBV7-3 and TRBJ2-2; possible D gene TRBD2, 6 bases. The source material was blood. This clonotype was sampled from a woman aged 25-40 years with Graves' hyperthyroidism. CDR3 protein: CASSARGGDAITGELFF. The CDR3 region has the DNA TGTGCCAGCAGCGCCCGTGGAGGGGACGCAATCACCGGGGAGCTGTTTTTT.